Listed below are T cell receptor beta chains from one sample, sequenced in a study of low-dose radiotherapy and immunotherapy resistance in tumors. MiXCR, run by TCRdb on the reads, gives a single entry per CDR3 protein. The sample includes tens of thousands of distinct CDR3 sequences, 26% of them seen just once. Material: PBMCs, obtained before treatment. These receptors came from a male donor with rectosigmoid adenocarcinoma. CDR3s include the opening cysteine and the closing phenylalanine or tryptophan. Fields, in order: V gene, J gene, clone size, D gene, CDR3 protein, CDR3 DNA. D genes are given only for firm matches. Expanded clones get a size class; other rows say once, few or many, or leave the size out.

>TRBV7-9|TRBJ1-1|many|.
CASSLEGGGNTEAFF
TGTGCCAGCAGCTTAGAAGGGGGGGGGAACACTGAAGCTTTCTTT
>TRBV28|TRBJ1-2|many|.
CASSSDWAGYGYTF
TGTGCCAGCAGTTCGGACTGGGCTGGTTATGGCTACACCTTC
>TRBV9|TRBJ2-5|many|.
CASSVIGAGTQYF
TGTGCCAGCAGCGTGATTGGGGCCGGGACCCAGTACTTC
>TRBV6-5|TRBJ2-7|.|.
CASSQRGGAKNNYEQYF
TGTGCCAGCAGCCAAAGGGGGGGGGCGAAAAACAACTACGAGCAGTACTTC
>TRBV18|TRBJ2-7|many|.
CASSPEAYEQYF
TGTGCCAGCTCCCCCGAGGCTTACGAGCAGTACTTC
>TRBV10-3|TRBJ2-3|many|.
CAISESKRGGAQYF
TGTGCCATCAGTGAAAGTAAACGGGGTGGGGCGCAGTATTTT
>TRBV28|TRBJ2-2|many|TRBD1
CASSLDRVANTGELFF
TGTGCCAGCAGTCTAGACAGGGTAGCGAACACCGGGGAGCTGTTTTTT
>TRBV7-2|TRBJ2-5|many|.
CASSLGNPGETQYF
TGTGCCAGCAGCTTAGGTAACCCGGGAGAGACCCAGTACTTC
>TRBV20-1|TRBJ2-3|many|.
CSARESRGEAPDTQYF
TGCAGTGCTAGAGAGAGTAGAGGGGAAGCGCCAGATACGCAGTATTTT
>TRBV5-4|TRBJ1-2|many|.
CASSLEQGRGYGYTF
TGTGCCAGCAGCTTGGAACAGGGAAGAGGGTATGGCTACACCTTC
>TRBV5-1|TRBJ2-2|many|TRBD2
CASSSPPLAGTGELFF
TGCGCCAGCAGCTCTCCCCCACTAGCGGGCACCGGGGAGCTGTTTTTT
>TRBV20-1|TRBJ1-5|.|TRBD1
CSAGQGSNQPQHF
TGCAGTGCTGGACAGGGGAGCAATCAGCCCCAGCATTTT
>TRBV20-1|TRBJ2-1|many|TRBD2
CSAQAPSGRMAEQFF
TGCAGTGCCCAAGCCCCTAGCGGGAGGATGGCTGAGCAGTTCTTC
>TRBV29-1|TRBJ2-6|.|TRBD2
CSVVLAGDTGANVLTF
TGCAGCGTTGTTCTAGCGGGAGACACTGGGGCCAACGTCCTGACTTTC
>TRBV19|TRBJ2-1|many|.
CASSIDEGSWYEQFF
TGTGCCAGTAGTATAGATGAGGGGAGCTGGTATGAGCAGTTCTTC
>TRBV2|TRBJ2-5|many|TRBD1
CASKRLQGYRETQYF
TGTGCCAGCAAGAGATTACAGGGGTATCGGGAGACCCAGTACTTC
>TRBV12-3/TRBV12-4|TRBJ2-5|few|.
CASSLRVRETQYF
TGTGCCAGCAGTTTAAGGGTGCGGGAGACCCAGTACTTC
>TRBV28|TRBJ2-1|many|.
CASSLSGPYSSYNEQFF
TGTGCCAGCAGTTTAAGCGGGCCCTACAGCTCCTACAATGAGCAGTTCTTC
>TRBV4-2|TRBJ2-2|many|.
CASSQESTGELFF
TGTGCCAGCAGCCAAGAGAGTACCGGGGAGCTGTTTTTT
>TRBV7-9|TRBJ1-2|many|.
CASSSAGGFYGYTF
TGTGCCAGCAGCTCGGCGGGGGGTTTCTATGGCTACACCTTC
>TRBV7-2|TRBJ2-7|many|.
CASSRSYEQYF
TGTGCCAGCAGCCGATCCTACGAGCAGTACTTC
>TRBV20-1|TRBJ2-3|many|.
CSARLEFTDTQYF
TGCAGTGCTAGACTTGAGTTCACAGATACGCAGTATTTT
>TRBV6-2/TRBV6-3|TRBJ1-1|many|.
CANNMMPLEAFF
TGTGCCAACAATATGATGCCCCTTGAAGCTTTCTTT
>TRBV6-2/TRBV6-3|TRBJ2-7|many|.
CASRSTTSSYEQYF
TGTGCCAGCAGATCCACTACTAGCTCCTACGAGCAGTACTTC
>TRBV6-2/TRBV6-3|TRBJ2-5|many|.
CASSTAETQYF
TGTGCCAGCAGTACCGCCGAGACCCAGTACTTC
>TRBV20-1|TRBJ2-7|many|.
CSAPHGRIYEQYF
TGCAGCGCTCCACACGGGAGAATTTACGAGCAGTACTTC
>TRBV2|TRBJ2-3|many|.
CASSDTPTTDTQYF
TGTGCCAGCAGTGATACACCTACCACAGATACGCAGTATTTT
>TRBV9|TRBJ2-5|.|TRBD1
CASSVVDRLQETQYF
TGTGCCAGCAGCGTAGTGGACAGGCTCCAAGAGACCCAGTACTTC
>TRBV20-1|TRBJ1-3|many|TRBD1
CSARVQGAQGNTIYF
TGCAGTGCTAGAGTCCAGGGGGCGCAGGGAAACACCATATATTTT
>TRBV6-8|TRBJ2-1|.|TRBD1
CASRLGQGVNNEQFF
TGTGCCAGCAGGTTGGGACAGGGGGTTAACAATGAGCAGTTCTTC
>TRBV27|TRBJ2-2|few|.
CASSLQANTGELFF
TGTGCCAGCAGTTTGCAGGCGAACACCGGGGAGCTGTTTTTT
>TRBV27|TRBJ1-2|.|.
CASSLVGTSYGYTF
TGCGCCAGCAGTTTAGTAGGGACTAGCTATGGCTACACCTTC
>TRBV20-1|TRBJ1-1|many|.
CSARGTVRRNTEAFF
TGCAGTGCTAGAGGGACTGTTCGTCGGAACACTGAAGCTTTCTTT
>TRBV27|TRBJ2-7|many|TRBD1
CATEDRGEQYF
TGTGCCACTGAGGACAGGGGCGAGCAGTACTTC
>TRBV6-2/TRBV6-3|TRBJ2-7|medium-sized|TRBD1
CASSPSGTGNEQYF
TGTGCCAGCAGTCCTTCAGGGACAGGGAACGAGCAGTACTTC
>TRBV25-1|TRBJ2-1|.|.
CASNHQGHEQFF
TGTGCCAGCAATCATCAGGGCCATGAGCAGTTCTTC
>TRBV4-3|TRBJ2-3|many|TRBD1
CASSQENRGLTDTQYF
TGCGCCAGCAGCCAAGAGAACAGGGGGCTCACAGATACGCAGTATTTT
>TRBV18|TRBJ2-1|many|.
CASSPQPPTPEQFF
TGTGCCAGCTCACCCCAACCACCGACTCCGGAGCAGTTCTTC
>TRBV19|TRBJ2-2|many|.
CASSIGGAGELFF
TGTGCCAGTAGTATCGGCGGGGCCGGGGAGCTGTTTTTT
>TRBV5-6|TRBJ2-3|many|.
CASSSWGPGSTDTQYF
TGTGCCAGCAGCTCATGGGGTCCTGGTAGCACAGATACGCAGTATTTT
>TRBV6-6|TRBJ2-7|many|TRBD1
CASSSTGAYEQYF
TGTGCCAGCAGTTCAACAGGGGCCTACGAGCAGTACTTC
>TRBV5-1|TRBJ1-2|few|.
CASSLIARGGDGYTF
TGCGCCAGCAGCTTGATTGCCAGGGGAGGTGATGGCTACACCTTC
>TRBV28|TRBJ2-7|many|.
CASSFSYEQYF
TGTGCCAGCAGCTTCTCCTACGAGCAGTACTTC
>TRBV7-4|TRBJ2-3|.|.
CASSGDTDTQYF
TGTGCCAGCAGCGGGGACACAGACACGCAGTATTTT
>TRBV12-3/TRBV12-4|TRBJ2-7|many|TRBD2
CASSSPTSGRYEQYF
TGTGCCAGCAGTTCGCCGACTAGCGGGAGATACGAGCAGTACTTC
>TRBV1|TRBJ2-3|.|.
CTSSQDGGAVDTQYF
TGCACCAGCAGCCAAGATGGGGGGGCGGTAGATACGCAGTATTTT
>TRBV19|TRBJ1-1|many|.
CASDDQDGTEAFF
TGTGCCAGTGACGACCAGGACGGCACTGAAGCTTTCTTT
>TRBV10-3|TRBJ1-2|many|.
CAISGVSSGYGYTF
TGTGCCATCAGCGGAGTATCCAGCGGGTATGGCTACACCTTC
>TRBV28|TRBJ2-7|.|TRBD2
CASSTTSGLDEQYF
TGTGCCAGCAGTACGACTAGCGGGCTTGACGAGCAGTACTTC
>TRBV7-2|TRBJ2-5|many|TRBD2
CASSSTSLAETQYF
TGTGCCAGCAGCTCGACTAGCTTGGCGGAGACCCAGTACTTC
>TRBV20-1|TRBJ2-1|many|.
CSAREPTRRLNEQFF
TGCAGTGCTAGAGAACCGACCCGACGGCTCAATGAGCAGTTCTTC
>TRBV11-2|TRBJ1-2|many|.
CASSSSRTTNYGYTF
TGTGCCAGCAGCTCTTCCCGGACGACTAACTATGGCTACACCTTC
>TRBV4-3|TRBJ2-1|many|TRBD2
CASSQGLAGELSYNEQFF
TGCGCCAGCAGCCAAGGACTAGCGGGCGAACTCTCCTACAATGAGCAGTTCTTC
>TRBV19|TRBJ2-2|many|.
CASSIGGRTGELFF
TGTGCCAGTAGTATCGGCGGCCGGACCGGGGAGCTGTTTTTT
>TRBV5-1|TRBJ2-1|few|.
CASSLVGDYNEQFF
TGCGCCAGCAGCTTGGTCGGCGACTACAATGAGCAGTTCTTC
>TRBV18|TRBJ1-6|.|.
CASSPPVQSNNSPLHF
TGTGCCAGCTCACCACCTGTACAGTCGAATAATTCACCCCTCCACTTT
>TRBV12-3/TRBV12-4|TRBJ2-7|many|TRBD2
CASSTPLGAGGYSYEQYF
TGTGCCAGCAGTACTCCCTTAGGAGCGGGGGGTTACTCCTACGAGCAGTACTTC
>TRBV29-1|TRBJ2-6|many|.
CSVFTDINSGANVLTF
TGCAGCGTTTTCACAGATATTAACTCTGGGGCCAACGTCCTGACTTTC
>TRBV28|TRBJ2-5|.|.
CASRLRAGVETQYF
TGTGCCAGCAGGCTTAGGGCGGGTGTGGAGACCCAGTACTTC